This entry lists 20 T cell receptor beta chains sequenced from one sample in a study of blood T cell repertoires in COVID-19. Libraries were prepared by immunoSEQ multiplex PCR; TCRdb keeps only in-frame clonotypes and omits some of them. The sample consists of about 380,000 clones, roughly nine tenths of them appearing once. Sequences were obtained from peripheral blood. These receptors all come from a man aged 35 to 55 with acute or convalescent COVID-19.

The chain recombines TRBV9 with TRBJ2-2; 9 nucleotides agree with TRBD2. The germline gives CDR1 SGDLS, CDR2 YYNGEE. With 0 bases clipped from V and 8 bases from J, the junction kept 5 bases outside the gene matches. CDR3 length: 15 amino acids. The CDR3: CASSVAPSGTGELFF. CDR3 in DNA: TGTGCCAGCAGCGTAGCGCCTAGCGGGACGGGGGAGCTGTTTTTT.

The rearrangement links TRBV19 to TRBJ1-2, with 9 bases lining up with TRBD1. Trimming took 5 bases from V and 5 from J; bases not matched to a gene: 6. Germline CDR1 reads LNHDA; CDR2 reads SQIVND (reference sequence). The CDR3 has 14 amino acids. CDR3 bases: TGTGCCAGTAGTTCTGGGACAGGGTCTTATGGCTACACCTTC. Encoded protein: CASSSGTGSYGYTF.

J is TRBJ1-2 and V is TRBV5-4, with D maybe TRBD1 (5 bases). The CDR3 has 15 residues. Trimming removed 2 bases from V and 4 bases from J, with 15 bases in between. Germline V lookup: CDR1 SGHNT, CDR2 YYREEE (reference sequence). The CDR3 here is CASSFPAGMFYGYTF. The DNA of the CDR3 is TGTGCCAGCAGCTTCCCGGCAGGGATGTTCTATGGCTACACCTTC.

In DNA form, the CDR3 reads TGCGCCAGCAGCTCTTTACAGGGGAGGAACACTGAAGCTTTCTTT. Protein product: CASSSLQGRNTEAFF. This chain links TRBV5-1 with TRBJ1-1, with 7 bases matching TRBD1. The CDR3 covers 15 residues. Trimming removed 3 bases from V and 1 base from J; junction bases left unmatched: 6. Per germline, CDR1 SGHRS and CDR2 YFSETQ.

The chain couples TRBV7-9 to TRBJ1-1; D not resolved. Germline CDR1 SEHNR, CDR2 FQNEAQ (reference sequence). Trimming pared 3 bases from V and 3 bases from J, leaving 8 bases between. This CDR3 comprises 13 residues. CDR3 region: CASSLTSDTEAFF. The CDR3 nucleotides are TGTGCCAGCAGCTTGACGAGCGACACTGAAGCTTTCTTT.

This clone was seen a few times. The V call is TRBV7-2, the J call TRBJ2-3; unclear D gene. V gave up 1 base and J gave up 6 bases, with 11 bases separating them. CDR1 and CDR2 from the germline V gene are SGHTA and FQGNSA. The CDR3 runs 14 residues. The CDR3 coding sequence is TGTGCCAGCAGCTTAGGGTGGAGTTTGGATACGCAGTATTTT. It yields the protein CASSLGWSLDTQYF.

CDR3 nucleotides: TGTGCCAGCAGCCAAGAGAGGGAGATCTCCTACGAGCAGTACTTC. Protein sequence: CASSQEREISYEQYF. The chain combines TRBV3-1 (or the pseudogene TRBV3-2) with TRBJ2-7; D might be TRBD2 (5 bases). Trimming left V 0 bases short and J 0 bases short, with 9 bases between. Germline CDR1 and CDR2: LGHDT and YNNKEL (reference sequence). This CDR3 has 15 amino acids.

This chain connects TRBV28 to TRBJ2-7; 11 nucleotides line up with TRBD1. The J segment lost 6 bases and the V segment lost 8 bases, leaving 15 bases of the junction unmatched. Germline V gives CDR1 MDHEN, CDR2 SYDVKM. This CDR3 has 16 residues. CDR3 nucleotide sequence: TGTGCCAGCGGCCCGTCGGGACAGGGGGTTTTCGGCGAGCAGTACTTC. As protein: CASGPSGQGVFGEQYF.

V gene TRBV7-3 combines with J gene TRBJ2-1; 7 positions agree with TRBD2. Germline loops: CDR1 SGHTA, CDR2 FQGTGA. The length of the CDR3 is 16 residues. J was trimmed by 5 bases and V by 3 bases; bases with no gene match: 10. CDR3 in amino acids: CASSFSWGGEDNEQFF. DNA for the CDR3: TGTGCCAGCAGCTTCTCTTGGGGAGGGGAGGACAATGAGCAGTTCTTC.

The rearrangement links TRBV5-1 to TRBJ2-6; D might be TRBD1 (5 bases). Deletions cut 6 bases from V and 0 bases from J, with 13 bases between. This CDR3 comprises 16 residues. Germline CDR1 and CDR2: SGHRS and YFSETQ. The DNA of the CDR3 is TGCGCCAGCACCTGGGGCCTTATCTCTGGGGCCAACGTCCTGACTTTC. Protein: CASTWGLISGANVLTF.

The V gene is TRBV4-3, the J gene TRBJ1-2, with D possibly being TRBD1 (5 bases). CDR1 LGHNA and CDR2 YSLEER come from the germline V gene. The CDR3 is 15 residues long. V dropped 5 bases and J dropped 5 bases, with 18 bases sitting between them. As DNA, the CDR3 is TGCGCCAGCAGCGACTCAACCTCGGGACTATATGGCTACACCTTC. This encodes CASSDSTSGLYGYTF.

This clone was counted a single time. The CDR3: CATLRGLLTNEKLFF. Written as DNA, the CDR3 is TGTGCCACACTCAGGGGCTTGTTAACTAATGAAAAACTGTTTTTT. V gene TRBV6-6 combines with J gene TRBJ1-4; tentatively, D is TRBD1 (6 bases). The CDR3 is 15 residues long. V was pared by 10 bases and J by 1 base, with 16 bases between. The germline V gene encodes CDR1 MNHNY and CDR2 SVGAGI (reference sequence).

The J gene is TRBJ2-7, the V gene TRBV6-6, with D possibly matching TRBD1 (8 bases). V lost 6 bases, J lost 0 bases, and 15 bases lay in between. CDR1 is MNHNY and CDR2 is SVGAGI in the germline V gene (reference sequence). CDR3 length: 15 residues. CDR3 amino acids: CASRGGTGSSYEQYF. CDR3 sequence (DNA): TGTGCCAGCAGGGGGGGGACAGGCAGCTCCTACGAGCAGTACTTC.

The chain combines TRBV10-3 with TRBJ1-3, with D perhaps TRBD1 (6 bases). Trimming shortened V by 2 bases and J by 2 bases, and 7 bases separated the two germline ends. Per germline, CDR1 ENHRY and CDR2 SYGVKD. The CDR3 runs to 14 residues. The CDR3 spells CAISEGDTGNTIYF. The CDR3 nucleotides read TGTGCCATCAGTGAGGGGGACACTGGAAACACCATATATTTT.

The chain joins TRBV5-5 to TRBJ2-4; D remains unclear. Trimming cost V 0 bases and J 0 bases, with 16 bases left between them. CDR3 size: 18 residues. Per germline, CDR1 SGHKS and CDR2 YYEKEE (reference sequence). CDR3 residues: CASSLAPGYLLAKNIQYF. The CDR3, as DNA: TGTGCCAGCAGCTTGGCCCCGGGTTACCTCCTAGCCAAAAACATTCAGTACTTC.

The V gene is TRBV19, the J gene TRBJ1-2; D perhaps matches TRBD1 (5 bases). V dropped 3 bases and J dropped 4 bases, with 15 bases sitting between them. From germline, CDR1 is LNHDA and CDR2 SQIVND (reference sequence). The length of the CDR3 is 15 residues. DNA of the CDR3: TGTGCCAGTAGTATTGGGGGTGCGGGGCCCTATGGCTACACCTTC. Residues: CASSIGGAGPYGYTF.

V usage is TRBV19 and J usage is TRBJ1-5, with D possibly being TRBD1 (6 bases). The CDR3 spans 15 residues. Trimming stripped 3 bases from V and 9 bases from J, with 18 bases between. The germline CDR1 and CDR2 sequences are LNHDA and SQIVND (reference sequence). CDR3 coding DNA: TGTGCCAGTAGTATGACGGGACGGGGACACCGGCCCCAGCATTTT. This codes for CASSMTGRGHRPQHF.

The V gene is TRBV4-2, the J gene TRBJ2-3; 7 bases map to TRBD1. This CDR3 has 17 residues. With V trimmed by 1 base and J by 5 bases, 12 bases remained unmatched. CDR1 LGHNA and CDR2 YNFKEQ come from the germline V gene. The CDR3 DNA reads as TGTGCCAGCAGCCAAGTGTTTAGCGACAGGGTGGAAGATACGCAGTATTTT. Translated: CASSQVFSDRVEDTQYF.

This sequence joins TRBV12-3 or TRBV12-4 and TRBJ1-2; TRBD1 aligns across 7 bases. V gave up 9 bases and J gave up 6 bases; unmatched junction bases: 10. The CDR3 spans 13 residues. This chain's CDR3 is CASGRAGGDGYTF. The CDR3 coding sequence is TGTGCCAGTGGTCGGGCAGGGGGAGATGGCTACACCTTC.

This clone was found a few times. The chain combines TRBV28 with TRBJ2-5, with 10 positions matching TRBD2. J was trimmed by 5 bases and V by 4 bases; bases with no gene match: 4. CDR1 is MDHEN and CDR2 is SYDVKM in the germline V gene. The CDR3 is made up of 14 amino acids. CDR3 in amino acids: CASSSSGSDETQYF. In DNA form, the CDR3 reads TGTGCCAGCAGTTCTAGCGGGAGCGATGAGACCCAGTACTTC.